This T cell receptor beta chain was identified during a study of identical twins. TCRdb redid the calling of the 5' RACE reads with MiXCR, one entry per CDR3 protein. The data contain around 690,000 distinct CDR3 sequences, approximately 22% of them singletons. The CDR3 length is 13 residues. The trim removed 7 bases at V and 2 bases at J, leaving 3 bases unmatched. Germline V lookup: CDR1 ENHRY, CDR2 SYGVKD. These data were also reused for a study on T cells expressing NK-cell markers.

The TCR was taken from a woman younger than 30 in good health. The chain is built from TRBV10-3 and TRBJ2-3; 7 nucleotides align to TRBD2. The source material was PBMCs. The CDR3 DNA reads TGTGCCATCAAGGGACTATACACAGATACGCAGTATTTT. Amino acid sequence: CAIKGLYTDTQYF.